This T cell receptor beta chain stems from a study of T cells in Graves' hyperthyroidism and ophthalmopathy. The table lists this clonotype with a few counts. V was shortened by 0 bases and J by 3 bases, with 9 bases between the two germline ends. The germline V gene encodes CDR1 SGHNT and CDR2 YENEEA. This CDR3 is built from 15 residues. The source material, RNA transcripts, was used to amplify TCR beta CDR3 regions. Initially, a first-round RT-PCR of the TCR CDR3 employed the HTBI primer set. TCRdb processed the multiplex PCR reads anew with MiXCR; each CDR3 protein has one entry. The profile shows hundreds of thousands of distinct CDR3 sequences, 11% to 15% of them singletons.

The J gene is TRBJ2-1, the V gene TRBV11-3; D is possibly TRBD2 (5 bases). This clonotype was obtained from a woman younger than 35 with Graves' hyperthyroidism. The sequencing sample was made of blood. The CDR3 protein is CASSLEAGLYNEQFF. The CDR3 region has the DNA TGTGCCAGCAGCTTAGAGGCGGGCCTCTACAATGAGCAGTTCTTC.